One and the same sample provided the 27 T cell receptor beta chains below, sequenced in a study of blood T cell repertoires in COVID-19. Measured with immunoSEQ multiplex PCR; TCRdb has only the in-frame clones, and not every one. This sample carries more than 250,000 clones, roughly 88% of them seen once, and the ten largest clones take around 1.6%. Sequenced sample: peripheral blood. The origin of the receptors is a woman younger than 45 with COVID-19, enrolled during active disease.

The rearrangement uses TRBV9 and TRBJ1-3; tentative D call: TRBD1 (5 bases). With 1 base removed from V and 0 bases from J, the gap between germline ends came to 8 bases. This CDR3 contains 15 residues. The germline V gene encodes CDR1 SGDLS and CDR2 YYNGEE. The CDR3 protein is CASSVTGTSGNTIYF. For the CDR3, the DNA is TGTGCCAGCAGCGTAACAGGTACCTCTGGAAACACCATATATTTT. Drawing the rest from reference TRBV9 and TRBJ1-3, the complete variable domain is DSGVTQTPKHLITATGQRVTLRCSPRSGDLSVYWYQQSLDQGLQFLIQYYNGEERAKGNILERFSAQQFPDLHSELNLSSLELGDSALYFCASSVTGTSGNTIYFGEGSWLTVV.

This chain joins TRBV2 and TRBJ2-2; D may be TRBD1 (5 bases). This CDR3 contains 14 residues. Germline CDR1 reads SNHLY; CDR2 reads FYNNEI. V was pared by 4 bases and J by 6 bases, with 12 bases between. CDR3 DNA sequence: TGTGCCAGCAGTGGCGAAGGGGTCGCCGGGGAGCTGTTTTTT. As protein: CASSGEGVAGELFF.

This chain uses TRBV6-5 with TRBJ1-1, with D possibly matching TRBD1 (5 bases). V lost 7 bases and J 3 bases, leaving 12 bases between the germline ends. The CDR3 totals 13 residues. Looked up from germline, CDR1 is MNHEY and CDR2 is SVGAGI. In DNA, the CDR3 is TGTGCCAGCATGGCGGGGACCTACACTGAAGCTTTCTTT. It codes for CASMAGTYTEAFF.

V gene TRBV28 combines with J gene TRBJ1-1; 7 nucleotides agree with TRBD1. CDR3 length: 12 amino acids. Germline CDR1 reads MDHEN; CDR2 reads SYDVKM. The J segment lost 4 bases and the V segment lost 7 bases, leaving 3 bases of the junction unmatched. The CDR3, as DNA: TGTGCCAGCAAGGGGGCTTTCACTGAAGCTTTCTTT. It specifies CASKGAFTEAFF.

The gene calls are TRBV27 and TRBJ1-4; 7 bases line up with TRBD1. Germline V CDR1 and CDR2: MNHEY, SMNVEV (reference sequence). V shed 2 bases and J 0 bases; nucleotides not matched to a gene: 3. The CDR3 has 16 amino acids. CDR3 residues: CASSLAGGATNEKLFF. In nucleotides, the CDR3 is TGTGCCAGCAGTTTAGCAGGGGGAGCAACTAATGAAAAACTGTTTTTT.

V usage is TRBV2 and J usage is TRBJ1-1; D possibly corresponds to TRBD1 (6 bases). Germline-derived CDR1 and CDR2 are SNHLY and FYNNEI. This CDR3 is 14 amino acids long. The ends were cut back, 8 bases at V and 5 bases at J, with 18 bases in the middle. Written as DNA, the CDR3 is TGTGCCAGCGCCCCGGGACACCCGAGGACTGAAGCTTTCTTT. It specifies CASAPGHPRTEAFF. Looking up the rest from reference TRBV2 and TRBJ1-1 gives the full variable domain: EPEVTQTPSHQVTQMGQEVILRCVPISNHLYFYWYRQILGQKVEFLVSFYNNEISEKSEIFDDQFSVERPDGSNFTLKIRSTKLEDSAMYFCASAPGHPRTEAFFGQGTRLTVV.

This sequence joins TRBV6-5 and TRBJ1-2, with D perhaps matching TRBD1 (5 bases). There are 13 residues in the CDR3. With 6 bases removed from V and 6 bases from J, the gap between germline ends came to 14 bases. Germline-derived CDR1 and CDR2 are MNHEY and SVGAGI. DNA of the CDR3: TGTGCCAGCAGCCGCGGGAGGGGCAATGGCTACACCTTC. Amino acid sequence: CASSRGRGNGYTF.

The V call is TRBV5-6, the J call TRBJ2-7; tentative D call: TRBD1 (5 bases). V was shortened by 0 bases and J by 0 bases, with 10 bases between the two germline ends. The CDR3 length is 15 residues. CDR1 is SGHDT, CDR2 YYEEEE, per germline. DNA of the CDR3: TGTGCCAGCAGCTTGGAACAGGTGGGCTCCTACGAGCAGTACTTC. Amino acid sequence: CASSLEQVGSYEQYF.

This chain joins TRBV28 and TRBJ1-2, with D tentatively TRBD1 (5 bases). There are 14 residues in the CDR3. CDR1 MDHEN and CDR2 SYDVKM come from the germline V gene. The V end was cut by 3 bases, the J end by 1 base, with 9 bases between. The CDR3 protein is CASSLVTDNYGYTF. Here the CDR3 DNA reads TGTGCCAGCAGTTTGGTGACAGATAACTATGGCTACACCTTC.

In nucleotides, the CDR3 is TGTGCCAGCAGACCCTGGGGGGGGCACTATGGCTACACCTTC. This translates into CASRPWGGHYGYTF. This rearrangement joins TRBV5-4 to TRBJ1-2, with a possible D match to TRBD1 (6 bases). The germline V and J ends were trimmed by 5 bases and 3 bases, with 14 bases remaining between them. This CDR3 spans 14 amino acids. Germline assignment: CDR1 SGHNT and CDR2 YYREEE (reference sequence).

This rearrangement joins TRBV29-1 to TRBJ1-1; 10 positions match TRBD1. The trim removed 6 bases at V and 5 bases at J, leaving 9 bases unmatched. The CDR3 consists of 14 residues. Germline assignment: CDR1 SQVTM and CDR2 ANQGSEA. DNA for the CDR3: TGCAGCGTAGACCGGACAGGGGGGAGGACTGAAGCTTTCTTT. It yields the protein CSVDRTGGRTEAFF.

V gene TRBV11-3 combines with J gene TRBJ2-7, with 7 nucleotides matching TRBD1. CDR1 is SGHNT and CDR2 is YENEEA in the germline V gene. This CDR3 has 16 amino acids. Germline trimming cut 5 bases from V and 3 bases from J; bases unmatched to any gene: 13. The CDR3 loop is CASSNQYRDRSYEQYF. The CDR3 DNA sequence: TGTGCCAGCAGCAACCAGTACCGGGACAGAAGCTACGAGCAGTACTTC.

This chain connects TRBV29-1 to TRBJ1-3; tentative D call: TRBD1 (5 bases). Trimming cost V 3 bases and J 4 bases, with 10 bases left between them. There are 13 residues in the CDR3. Per the germline V gene, CDR1 is SQVTM and CDR2 is ANQGSEA. The CDR3 nucleotides read TGCAGCGTTGAGGGCAGGGCAGGAAACACCATATATTTT. Amino acids: CSVEGRAGNTIYF.

The rearrangement joins TRBV4-2 to TRBJ2-3, with 7 positions matching TRBD1. Germline lookup yields CDR1 LGHNA and CDR2 YNFKEQ. With 3 bases clipped from V and 2 bases from J, the junction kept 8 bases outside the gene matches. The CDR3 is made up of 16 amino acids. The CDR3 region is CASSQSRGQYTDTQYF. In DNA, the CDR3 is TGTGCCAGCAGCCAGTCCCGGGGACAGTACACAGATACGCAGTATTTT.

The chain links TRBV5-8 to TRBJ1-5, with 7 bases matching TRBD1. The CDR3 is 16 residues long. V shed 3 bases, J shed 2 bases, and the junction held 8 bases outside the gene matches. Germline lookup yields CDR1 SGHTS and CDR2 YDEGEE. CDR3 in DNA: TGTGCCAGCAGCTCGGGGACAGCAATGGGCAATCAGCCCCAGCATTTT. Protein sequence: CASSSGTAMGNQPQHF.

V and J are TRBV6-1 and TRBJ2-7; no firm D call. CDR1 and CDR2 from the germline V gene are MNHNS and SASEGT. The V end was cut by 2 bases, the J end by 0 bases, with 8 bases between. There are 14 residues in the CDR3. CDR3 residues: CASSEIGSSYEQYV. CDR3 coding DNA: TGTGCCAGCAGTGAAATTGGCAGCTCCTACGAGCAGTACGTC.

This chain uses TRBV18 with TRBJ2-7, with 9 bases matching TRBD1. Trimming took 2 bases from V and 1 from J; bases not matched to a gene: 6. The CDR3 is 16 amino acids. From germline, CDR1 is KGHSH and CDR2 LQKENI. The CDR3 DNA reads as TGTGCCAGCTCACCAGCCGGGACAGGGTCGTCCTACGAGCAGTACTTC. Amino acid sequence: CASSPAGTGSSYEQYF.

The chain carries TRBV21-1 and TRBJ2-7; no check of the table's D call, TRBD1, against the DNA was made. TRBV21-1 is a documented pseudogene. This CDR3 is 17 amino acids long. CDR3 coding DNA: TGTGCCAGCAGCATAGTAGAGAGGACAGGGGGCCCCTACGAGCAGTACGTC. Its protein product is CASSIVERTGGPYEQYV.

The V gene is TRBV7-6, the J gene TRBJ2-2, with 10 bases identical to TRBD1. The CDR3 extends over 16 amino acids. V shed 5 bases and J 6 bases; nucleotides not matched to a gene: 9. Germline values: CDR1 SGHVS, CDR2 FNYEAQ. Here the CDR3 reads CASSAWDRGVAGELFF. CDR3 nucleotide sequence: TGTGCCAGCAGCGCCTGGGACAGGGGAGTTGCCGGGGAGCTGTTTTTT.

The chain employs TRBV10-3 and TRBJ1-4; 7 nucleotides agree with TRBD1. Germline V lookup: CDR1 ENHRY, CDR2 SYGVKD. This CDR3 comprises 15 residues. V was clipped by 8 bases and J by 4 bases; unmatched bases: 10. The CDR3 bases are TGTGCCATCGGAACTGGGACAGCCCTTAATGAAAAACTGTTTTTT. This codes for CAIGTGTALNEKLFF.

This clone was observed a handful of times. The same CDR3 can be traced to other DNA sequences in this sample. The rearrangement uses TRBV5-1 and TRBJ1-2, with a weak D call TRBD1 (5 bases). V shed 4 bases and J shed 8 bases, with 18 bases lying between them. The germline V gene encodes CDR1 SGHRS and CDR2 YFSETQ. The CDR3 totals 14 residues. DNA for the CDR3: TGCGCCAGCAGCCTACAAACCGGGGGGGACGGCTACACCTTC. This gives the protein CASSLQTGGDGYTF. The variable domain in full, completed from reference TRBV5-1 and TRBJ1-2, reads KAGVTQTPRYLIKTRGQQVTLSCSPISGHRSVSWYQQTPGQGLQFLFEYFSETQRNKGNFPGRFSGRQFSNSRSEMNVSTLELGDSALYLCASSLQTGGDGYTFGSGTRLTVV.

The chain has TRBV5-1 and TRBJ1-1, with a tentative D call TRBD1 (6 bases). CDR1 is SGHRS and CDR2 is YFSETQ in the germline V gene. The CDR3 is made up of 16 amino acids. Between the trimmed V and J ends, which lost 0 bases and 5 bases, there was a span of 17 bases. CDR3 in DNA: TGCGCCAGCAGCTTGGGGTCGGGGCAGGGGTGGACTGAAGCTTTCTTT. The encoded protein is CASSLGSGQGWTEAFF.

The V gene is TRBV19, the J gene TRBJ1-1; D perhaps matches TRBD1 (5 bases). Germline V gives CDR1 LNHDA, CDR2 SQIVND (reference sequence). V was clipped by 5 bases and J by 2 bases, with 15 bases between them. The CDR3 consists of 15 residues. The CDR3 here is CASSPYWQGNTEAFF. The CDR3 coding sequence is TGTGCCAGTAGTCCGTACTGGCAGGGAAACACTGAAGCTTTCTTT.

This chain uses TRBV7-9 with TRBJ1-2, with D perhaps TRBD1 (5 bases). The ends were cut back, 5 bases at V and 2 bases at J, with 18 bases in the middle. The CDR3 totals 16 residues. Germline-derived CDR1 and CDR2 are SEHNR and FQNEAQ (reference sequence). The CDR3 DNA reads as TGTGCCAGCAGCGCTGGGACTTCCTCCTCCAACTATGGCTACACCTTC. It specifies CASSAGTSSSNYGYTF.

This chain connects TRBV7-8 to TRBJ1-2; TRBD1 might be the D (5 bases). Germline V lookup: CDR1 SGHVS, CDR2 FQNEAQ. The ends were cut back, 2 bases at V and 5 bases at J, with 18 bases in the middle. This CDR3 contains 16 residues. The CDR3 nucleotides are TGTGCCAGCAGCTTAACCCGTCCCGGGACTGCGTATGGCTACACCTTC. Protein: CASSLTRPGTAYGYTF.

The chain is built from TRBV11-3 and TRBJ1-1; TRBD1 matches 8 bases. Unmatched junction bases numbered 16, after V lost 8 bases and J lost 5 bases. This CDR3 spans 16 amino acids. From germline, CDR1 is SGHNT and CDR2 YENEEA. The CDR3 nucleotides are TGTGCCAGCCGTTCCGGGACAGGCAGCGGTGGGACTGAAGCTTTCTTT. This translates into CASRSGTGSGGTEAFF.

This clone was seen only a few times. This rearrangement joins TRBV7-9 to TRBJ1-4; 11 bases agree with TRBD1. CDR3 length: 17 amino acids. V shed 3 bases and J 7 bases; nucleotides not matched to a gene: 10. CDR1 and CDR2 (germline): SEHNR, FQNEAQ (reference sequence). This CDR3 reads CASSFRDRGNGGEKLFF. The CDR3, as DNA: TGTGCCAGCAGCTTCCGGGACAGGGGGAACGGAGGTGAAAAACTGTTTTTT.